The following is a T cell receptor (beta chain) sequence with its context. The sample is drawn from a study of blood T cell repertoires in COVID-19. On the study more broadly: COVID-19 samples collected from the United States, Italy and Spain covered acute and convalescent phases. In each case, the material was cDNA or gDNA derived from T cells, B-cell-depleted T cells, or PBMCs.

V dropped 10 bases and J dropped 5 bases, with 20 bases sitting between them. Looked up from germline, CDR1 is MNHEY and CDR2 is SVGAGI. The CDR3 extends over 14 amino acids. How the authors handled the data: The assay estimated nucleated cells by amplifying reference gene primers. Using immunoSEQ multiplex PCR, the repertoire was profiled, and TCRdb retains in-frame clones only, with some absent. D and trimming come from the DNA, and the V and J calls and clone size come from that table. The sample includes 84,000 or so clones, 60% to 80% of them seen just once. Sequencing was carried out using peripheral blood. The TCR comes from a human donor in a cohort sampled during active COVID-19. This chain uses TRBV6-5 with TRBJ1-2; D remains ambiguous. CDR3 in amino acids: CATLSEPSGYGYTF. The CDR3 DNA reads as TGTGCCACCTTGTCGGAGCCCTCCGGTTATGGCTACACCTTC.